This paragraph reports one T cell receptor beta chain. Method: immunoSEQ multiplex PCR; TCRdb's copy keeps in-frame clones and lacks some. The table includes roughly 120,000 clones, about nine tenths detected once. The sample is drawn from a study of T cell responses to AZD1222 COVID-19 vaccine. The CDR3 sequence is 13 residues long. The V and J ends lost 2 bases and 8 bases respectively, with 10 bases between them. Germline CDR1 and CDR2: MNHEY and SVGEGT. The sequence came from an adult in good health. This specimen consisted of peripheral blood, obtained on day 0 of AZD1222 vaccination. The chain uses TRBV6-2 or TRBV6-3 and TRBJ2-1; D is unresolved. CDR3 residues: CASSYARRDEQFF. DNA of the CDR3: TGTGCCAGCAGTTACGCCCGTAGGGATGAGCAGTTCTTC.